These 2 T cell receptor beta chains were all obtained from the same sample, sequenced in a study of OX40 agonist ivuxolimab in advanced cancers. Using immunoSEQ multiplex PCR, the repertoire was profiled, and TCRdb retains in-frame clones only, with some absent. The sample records 27,000 or so clones, 83% being singletons. Sample: CD4+ or CD8+ T cells sorted from blood, taken in a trial of the OX40 agonist ivuxolimab. Source of these receptors: an adult with an advanced solid tumor such as melanoma, head and neck, liver or kidney cancer.

This rearrangement joins TRBV14 to TRBJ2-1; no reliable D call. The CDR3 runs 16 residues. Trimming removed 1 base from V and 1 base from J, with 11 bases in between. Looked up from germline, CDR1 is SGHDN and CDR2 is FVKESK. CDR3 sequence: CASSQGAGRSYNEQFF. CDR3 DNA: TGTGCCAGCAGCCAAGGCGCAGGAAGGTCCTACAATGAGCAGTTCTTC. The full variable domain, with the rest looked up from reference TRBV14 and TRBJ2-1, is EAGVTQFPSHSVIEKGQTVTLRCDPISGHDNLYWYRRVMGKEIKFLLHFVKESKQDESGMPNNRFLAERTGGTYSTLKVQPAELEDSGVYFCASSQGAGRSYNEQFFGPGTRLTVL.

The gene calls are TRBV5-1 and TRBJ2-7; a weak D match, TRBD1 (5 bases). There are 17 residues in the CDR3. The germline gives CDR1 SGHRS, CDR2 YFSETQ. V lost 2 bases and J lost 4, with 22 bases in between. The DNA of the CDR3 is TGCGCCAGCAGCTTTTCATTCAGGGTCTCCTATGAATACGAGCAGTACTTC. It is translated as CASSFSFRVSYEYEQYF.